Included here is one T cell receptor (beta chain) sequence, with context. Its matching antigen is unknown. The data originate from a study of blood T cells in healthy people across ages. Germline assignment: CDR1 LNHNV and CDR2 YYDKDF (reference sequence). The CDR3 spans 17 residues. Trimming pared 0 bases from V and 4 bases from J, leaving 16 bases between. Whole-study results and caveats: Among T cells, TCR beta diversity per million cells dropped roughly linearly as age rose.

A second PCR of 7 to 11 cycles used a sample-barcoded 5' primer and a J-beta primer mix. Every sample gave at least 3 million paired-end reads containing CDR3. Each CDR3 protein is one row after TCRdb ran MiXCR on the 5' RACE reads. The table includes about 1.8 million distinct CDR3 sequences, around half detected once. The clonotype was recovered from a middle-aged woman in good health. The V and J genes are TRBV15 and TRBJ2-1, with D tentatively TRBD1 or TRBD2 (5 bases each). Sequencing was performed on blood. CDR3 region: CATSRDFGHGAYNEQFF. The DNA of the CDR3 is TGTGCCACCAGCAGAGATTTCGGCCACGGGGCGTACAATGAGCAGTTCTTC.